A single T cell receptor beta chain is shown here with its context. Antigen: not known. A read error may explain this, as a much larger clone is one base away. Template material for amplifying TCR beta CDR3 regions consisted of RNA transcripts. An initial round of RT-PCR targeting the TCR CDR3 relied on the HTBI primer set. MiXCR was run by TCRdb on the multiplex PCR reads, yielding one entry per CDR3 protein. The table has a few hundred thousand distinct CDR3 sequences, 17% seen once. Germline CDR1 and CDR2: DFQATT and SNEGSKA (reference sequence). V dropped 6 bases and J dropped 7 bases, with 15 bases sitting between them. CDR3 size: 12 residues. These data belong to a study of T cells in Graves' hyperthyroidism and ophthalmopathy. Study-wide findings and caveats: Clonotypes that were expanded in thyroid above 0.001 mostly appeared in blood too. For ophthalmopathy, model prediction preceded onset by a median roughly 6.5 months.

Each patient was aged 18 to 65 and had newly diagnosed hyperthyroidism of under 2 months' duration. Uncontrolled infections, other autoimmune diseases, pregnancy or lactation led to exclusion of patients. The sequencing input was blood. The receptor comes from a woman between 50 and 59 years old with Graves' hyperthyroidism. This chain connects TRBV20-1 to TRBJ2-5; no clear D. CDR3 amino acids: CSALGGVGTQYF. The CDR3, as DNA: TGCAGTGCCCTAGGCGGTGTAGGGACCCAGTACTTC.